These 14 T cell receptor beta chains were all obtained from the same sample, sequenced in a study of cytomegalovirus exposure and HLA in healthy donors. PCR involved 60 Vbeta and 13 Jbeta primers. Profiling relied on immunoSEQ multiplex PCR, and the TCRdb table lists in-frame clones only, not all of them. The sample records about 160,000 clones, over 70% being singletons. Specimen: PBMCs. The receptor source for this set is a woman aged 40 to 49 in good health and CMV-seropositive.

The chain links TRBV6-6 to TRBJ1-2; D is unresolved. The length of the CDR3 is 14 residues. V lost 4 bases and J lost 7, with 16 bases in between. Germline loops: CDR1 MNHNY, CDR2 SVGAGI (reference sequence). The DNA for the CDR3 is TGTGCCAGCAGTTTGGCGGGAGGGAACGGTGGCTACACCTTC. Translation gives CASSLAGGNGGYTF.

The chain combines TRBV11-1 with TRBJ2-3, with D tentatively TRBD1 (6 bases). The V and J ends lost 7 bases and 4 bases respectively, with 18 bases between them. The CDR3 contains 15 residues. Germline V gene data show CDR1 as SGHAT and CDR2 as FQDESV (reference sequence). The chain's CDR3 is CASKGVGDHPDTQYF. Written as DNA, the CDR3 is TGTGCCAGCAAGGGGGTGGGTGATCATCCAGATACGCAGTATTTT.

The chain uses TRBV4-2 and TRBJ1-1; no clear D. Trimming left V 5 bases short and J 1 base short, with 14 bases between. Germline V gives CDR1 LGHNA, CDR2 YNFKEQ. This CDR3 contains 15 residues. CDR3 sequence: CASSLGEGENTEAFF. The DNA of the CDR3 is TGTGCCAGCAGCTTAGGCGAGGGCGAGAACACTGAAGCTTTCTTT.

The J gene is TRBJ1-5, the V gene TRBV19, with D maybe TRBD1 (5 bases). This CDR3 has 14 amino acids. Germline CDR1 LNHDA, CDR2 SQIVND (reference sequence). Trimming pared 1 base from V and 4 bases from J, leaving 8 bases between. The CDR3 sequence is CASSIVTANQPQHF. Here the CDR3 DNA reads TGTGCCAGTAGTATAGTGACAGCTAATCAGCCCCAGCATTTT.

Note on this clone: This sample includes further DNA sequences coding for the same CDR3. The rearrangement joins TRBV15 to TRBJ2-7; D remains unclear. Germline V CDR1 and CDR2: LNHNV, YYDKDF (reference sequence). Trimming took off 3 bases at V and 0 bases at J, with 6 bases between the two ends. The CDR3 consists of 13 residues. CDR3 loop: CATSRSSSYEQYF. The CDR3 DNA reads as TGTGCCACCAGCAGGTCCAGCTCCTACGAGCAGTACTTC.

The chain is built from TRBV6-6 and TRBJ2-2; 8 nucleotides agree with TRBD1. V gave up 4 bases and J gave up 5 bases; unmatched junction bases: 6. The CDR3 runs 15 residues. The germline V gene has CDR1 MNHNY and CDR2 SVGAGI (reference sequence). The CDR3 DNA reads TGTGCCAGCAGTTCTTACAGGGGGGAGACCGGGGAGCTGTTTTTT. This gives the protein CASSSYRGETGELFF.

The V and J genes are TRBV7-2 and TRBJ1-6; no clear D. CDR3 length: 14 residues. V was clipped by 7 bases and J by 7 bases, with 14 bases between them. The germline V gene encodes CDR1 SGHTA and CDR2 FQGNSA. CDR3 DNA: TGTGCCAGCATGGCAGGTTCCTTGAATTCACCCCTCCACTTT. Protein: CASMAGSLNSPLHF. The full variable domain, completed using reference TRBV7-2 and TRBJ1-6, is GAGVSQSPSNKVTEKGKDVELRCDPISGHTALYWYRQSLGQGLEFLIYFQGNSAPDKSGLPSDRFSAERTGGSVSTLTIQRTQQEDSAVYLCASMAGSLNSPLHFGNGTRLTVT.

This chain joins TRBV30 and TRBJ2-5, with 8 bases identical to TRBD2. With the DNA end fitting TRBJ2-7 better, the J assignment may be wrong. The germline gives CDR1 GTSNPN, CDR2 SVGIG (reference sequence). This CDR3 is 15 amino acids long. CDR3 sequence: CAWSGFSAGGYEQYF. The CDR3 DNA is TGTGCCTGGAGTGGATTTTCGGCGGGGGGTTACGAGCAGTACTTC.

The CDR3 sequence is CASSNRGLETEAFF. The CDR3, as DNA: TGTGCCAGTAGTAACAGGGGGCTGGAAACTGAAGCTTTCTTT. This chain connects TRBV19 to TRBJ1-1; 9 bases line up with TRBD1. The CDR3 length is 14 residues. Trimming removed 4 bases from V and 5 bases from J; junction bases left unmatched: 5. Germline V gene lookup returns CDR1 LNHDA and CDR2 SQIVND (reference sequence).

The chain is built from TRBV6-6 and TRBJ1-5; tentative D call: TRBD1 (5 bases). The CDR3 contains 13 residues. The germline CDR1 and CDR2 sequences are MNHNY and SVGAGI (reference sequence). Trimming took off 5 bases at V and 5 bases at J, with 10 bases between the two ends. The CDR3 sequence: CASSGAGYQPQHF. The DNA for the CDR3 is TGTGCCAGCAGTGGGGCAGGGTATCAGCCCCAGCATTTT.

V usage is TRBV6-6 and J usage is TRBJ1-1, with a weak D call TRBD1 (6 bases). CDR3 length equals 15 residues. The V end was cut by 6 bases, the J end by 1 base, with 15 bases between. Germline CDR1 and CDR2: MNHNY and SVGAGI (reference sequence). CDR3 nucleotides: TGTGCCAGCAGGTCCCCCGGGGGGGCGAACACTGAAGCTTTCTTT. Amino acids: CASRSPGGANTEAFF.

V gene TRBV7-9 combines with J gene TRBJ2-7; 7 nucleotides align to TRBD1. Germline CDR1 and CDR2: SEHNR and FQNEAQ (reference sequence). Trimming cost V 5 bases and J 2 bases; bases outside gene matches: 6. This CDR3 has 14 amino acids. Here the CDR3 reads CASSPGDRPYEQYF. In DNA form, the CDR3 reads TGTGCCAGCAGCCCAGGGGACAGACCCTACGAGCAGTACTTC.

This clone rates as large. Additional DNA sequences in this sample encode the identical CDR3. In DNA form, the CDR3 reads TGCGCCAGCAGCCAAGTACGTAGCGTAACCGGGGCCAACGTCCTGACTTTC. Protein sequence: CASSQVRSVTGANVLTF. This sequence joins TRBV4-3 and TRBJ2-6; TRBD2 is a possible D gene (5 bases). Trimming pared 1 base from V and 4 bases from J, leaving 14 bases between. The CDR3 sequence is 17 residues long. CDR1 is LGHNA, CDR2 YSLEER, per germline.

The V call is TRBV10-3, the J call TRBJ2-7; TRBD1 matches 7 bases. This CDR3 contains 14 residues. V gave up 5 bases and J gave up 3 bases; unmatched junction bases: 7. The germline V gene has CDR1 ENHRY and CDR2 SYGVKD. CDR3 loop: CAISTGQRNYEQYF. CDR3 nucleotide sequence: TGTGCCATCAGTACGGGACAGCGTAACTACGAGCAGTACTTC.